This TCR beta chain comes out of a study of blood T cell repertoires in COVID-19. Overall study: Samples came from the United States, Italy and Spain, spanning acute and convalescent COVID-19. PBMCs, B-cell-depleted T cells, or T cells provided the cDNA or gDNA that made up the material.

Assay used: immunoSEQ multiplex PCR; TCRdb lists only in-frame clones, some missing. The sample has tens of thousands of clones, about 91% seen once. The V segment lost 3 bases and the J segment 4 bases; nucleotides outside the gene matches: 7. In germline, CDR1 is DFQATT, CDR2 SNEGSKA (reference sequence). The CDR3 runs to 14 residues. This clonotype originated in a woman aged 50 to 65 with acute or convalescent COVID-19. Specimen: peripheral blood. This sequence joins TRBV20-1 and TRBJ1-2, with 8 positions matching TRBD1. Here the CDR3 DNA reads TGCAGTGCTAGTCAGGGCGGACAGGGCTATGGCTACACCTTC. Its translation: CSASQGGQGYGYTF.